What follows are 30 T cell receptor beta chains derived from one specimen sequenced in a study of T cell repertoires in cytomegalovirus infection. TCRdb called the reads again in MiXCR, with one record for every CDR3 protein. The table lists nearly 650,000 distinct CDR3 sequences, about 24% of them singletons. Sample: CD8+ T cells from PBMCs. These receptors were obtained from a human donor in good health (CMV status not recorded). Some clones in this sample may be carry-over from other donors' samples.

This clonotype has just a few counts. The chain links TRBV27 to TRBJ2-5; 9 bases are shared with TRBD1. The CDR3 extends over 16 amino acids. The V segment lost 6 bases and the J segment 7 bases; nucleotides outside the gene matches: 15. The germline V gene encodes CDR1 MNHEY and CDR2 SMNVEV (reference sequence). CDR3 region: CASSQSSGDRVLTQYF. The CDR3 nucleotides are TGTGCCAGCAGCCAGTCCTCCGGGGACAGGGTGTTGACCCAGTACTTC.

The CDR3 bases are TGTGCCACCTGCCCTTGGACAAACATGAACACTGAAGCTTTCTTT. Its translation: CATCPWTNMNTEAFF. V is TRBV15 and J is TRBJ1-1; TRBD1 is a possible D gene (5 bases). The CDR3 is 15 amino acids. Germline V lookup: CDR1 LNHNV, CDR2 YYDKDF (reference sequence). V was shortened by 8 bases and J by 0 bases, with 16 bases between the two germline ends.

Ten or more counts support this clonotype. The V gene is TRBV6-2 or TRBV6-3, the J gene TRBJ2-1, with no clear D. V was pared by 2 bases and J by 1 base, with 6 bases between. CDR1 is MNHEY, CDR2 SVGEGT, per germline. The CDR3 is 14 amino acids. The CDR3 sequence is CASSYQASYNEQFF. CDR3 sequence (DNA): TGTGCCAGCAGTTACCAGGCTTCCTACAATGAGCAGTTCTTC.

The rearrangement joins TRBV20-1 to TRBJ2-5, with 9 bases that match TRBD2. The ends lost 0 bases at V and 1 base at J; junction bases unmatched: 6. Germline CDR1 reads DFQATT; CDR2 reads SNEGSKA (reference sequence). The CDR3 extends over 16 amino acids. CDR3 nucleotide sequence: TGCAGTGCTAGAGATCCCCTAGCGGGGCTCCAAGAGACCCAGTACTTC. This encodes CSARDPLAGLQETQYF.

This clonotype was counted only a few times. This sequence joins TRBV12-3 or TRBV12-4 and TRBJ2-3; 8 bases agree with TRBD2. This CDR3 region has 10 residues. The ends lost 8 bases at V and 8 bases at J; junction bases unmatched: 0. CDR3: CASAGGTQYF. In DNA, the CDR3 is TGTGCCAGCGCGGGGGGTACGCAGTATTTT.

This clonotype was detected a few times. The CDR3 spells CASSYGQINQPQHF. For the CDR3, the DNA is TGTGCCAGCAGCTACGGACAAATCAATCAGCCCCAGCATTTT. The rearrangement joins TRBV7-9 to TRBJ1-5, with a tentative D call TRBD1 (5 bases). V lost 4 bases and J lost 3, with 10 bases in between. CDR1 is SEHNR, CDR2 FQNEAQ, per germline (reference sequence). This CDR3 has 14 amino acids.

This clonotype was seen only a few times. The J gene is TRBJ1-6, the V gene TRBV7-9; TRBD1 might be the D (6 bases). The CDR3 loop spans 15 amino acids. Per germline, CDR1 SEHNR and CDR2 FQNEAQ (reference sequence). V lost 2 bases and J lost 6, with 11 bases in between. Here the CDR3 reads CASSLRTDVNSPLHF. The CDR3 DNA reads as TGTGCCAGCAGCTTAAGGACAGATGTTAATTCACCCCTCCACTTT.

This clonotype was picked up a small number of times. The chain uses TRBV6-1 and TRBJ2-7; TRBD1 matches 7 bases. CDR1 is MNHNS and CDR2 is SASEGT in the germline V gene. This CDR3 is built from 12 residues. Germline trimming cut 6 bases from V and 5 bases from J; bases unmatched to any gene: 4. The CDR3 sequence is CASSSDRDEQYF. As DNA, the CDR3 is TGTGCCAGCAGCTCCGACAGGGACGAGCAGTACTTC.

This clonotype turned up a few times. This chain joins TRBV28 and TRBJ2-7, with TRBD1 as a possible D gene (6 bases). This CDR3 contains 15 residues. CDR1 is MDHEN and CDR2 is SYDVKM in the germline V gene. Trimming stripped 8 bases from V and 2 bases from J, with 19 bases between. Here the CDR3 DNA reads TGTGCCAGCTACCCCAAATCAGGGGTTCCCTACGAGCAGTACGTC. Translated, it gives CASYPKSGVPYEQYV.

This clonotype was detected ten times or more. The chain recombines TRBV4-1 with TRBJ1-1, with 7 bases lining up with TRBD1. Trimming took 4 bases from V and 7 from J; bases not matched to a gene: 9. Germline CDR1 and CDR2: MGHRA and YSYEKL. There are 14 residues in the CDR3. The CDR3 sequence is CASSRNRGWGEAFF. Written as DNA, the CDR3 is TGCGCCAGCAGCCGTAACAGGGGTTGGGGTGAAGCTTTCTTT.

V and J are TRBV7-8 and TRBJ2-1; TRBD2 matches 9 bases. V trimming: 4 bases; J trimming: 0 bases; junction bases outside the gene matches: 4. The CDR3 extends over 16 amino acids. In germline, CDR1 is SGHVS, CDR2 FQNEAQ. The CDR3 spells CASSSRLAVSYNEQFF. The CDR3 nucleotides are TGTGCCAGCAGCTCCCGACTAGCGGTCTCCTACAATGAGCAGTTCTTC.

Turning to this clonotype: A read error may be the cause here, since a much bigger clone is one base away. CDR3 bases: TGTGCCAACAGTCCACTCCGGGACAGTGGCGCTTCGGGTTTTACAGATACGCAGTATTTT. Translation: CANSPLRDSGASGFTDTQYF. The chain couples TRBV6-2 or TRBV6-3 to TRBJ2-3; TRBD1 aligns across 7 bases. Germline V gives CDR1 MNHEY, CDR2 SVGEGT. The CDR3 sequence is 20 residues long.

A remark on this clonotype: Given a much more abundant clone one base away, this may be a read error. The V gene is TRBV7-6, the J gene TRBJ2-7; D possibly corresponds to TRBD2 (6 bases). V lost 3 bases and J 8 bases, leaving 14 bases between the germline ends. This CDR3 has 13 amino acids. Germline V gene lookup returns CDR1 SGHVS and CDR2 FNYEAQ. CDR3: CASSLEGIGKQYV. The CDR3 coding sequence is TGTGCCAGCAGCTTGGAGGGAATAGGCAAGCAGTACGTC.

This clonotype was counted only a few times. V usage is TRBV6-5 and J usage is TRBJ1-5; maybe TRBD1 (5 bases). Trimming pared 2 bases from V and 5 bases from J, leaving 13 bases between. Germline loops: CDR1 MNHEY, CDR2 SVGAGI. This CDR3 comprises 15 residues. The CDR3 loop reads CASSYVGGGDQPQHF. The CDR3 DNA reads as TGTGCCAGCAGTTACGTCGGGGGAGGTGATCAGCCCCAGCATTTT.

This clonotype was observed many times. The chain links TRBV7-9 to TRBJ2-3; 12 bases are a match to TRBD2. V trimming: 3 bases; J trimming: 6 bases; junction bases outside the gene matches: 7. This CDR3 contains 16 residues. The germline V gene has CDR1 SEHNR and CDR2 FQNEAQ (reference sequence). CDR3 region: CASSFLTSGGLDTQYF. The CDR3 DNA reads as TGTGCCAGCAGCTTCCTGACTAGCGGGGGTTTGGATACGCAGTATTTT. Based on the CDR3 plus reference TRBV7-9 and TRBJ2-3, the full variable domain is DTGVSQNPRHKITKRGQNVTFRCDPISEHNRLYWYRQTLGQGPEFLTYFQNEAQLEKSRLLSDRFSAERPKGSFSTLEIQRTEQGDSAMYLCASSFLTSGGLDTQYFGPGTRLTVL.

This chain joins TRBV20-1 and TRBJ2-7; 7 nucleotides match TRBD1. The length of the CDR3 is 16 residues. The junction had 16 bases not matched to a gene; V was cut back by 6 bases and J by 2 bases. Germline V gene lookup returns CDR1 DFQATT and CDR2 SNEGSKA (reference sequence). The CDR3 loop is CSASRQGPSTTYEQYV. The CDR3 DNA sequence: TGCAGTGCCAGTAGACAGGGCCCCTCTACTACCTACGAGCAGTACGTC.

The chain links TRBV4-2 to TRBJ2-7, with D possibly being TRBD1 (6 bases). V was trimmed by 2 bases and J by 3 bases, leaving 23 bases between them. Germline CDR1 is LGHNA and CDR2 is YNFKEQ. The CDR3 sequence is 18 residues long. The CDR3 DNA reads TGTGCCAGCAGCCAATCTTTCGACGGGGACATGACCCACTACGAGCAGTACTTC. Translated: CASSQSFDGDMTHYEQYF.

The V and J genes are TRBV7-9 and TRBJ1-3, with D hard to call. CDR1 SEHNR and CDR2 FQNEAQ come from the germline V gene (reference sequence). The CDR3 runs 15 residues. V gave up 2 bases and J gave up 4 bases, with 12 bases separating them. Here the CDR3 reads CASSLHDGGGNTIYF. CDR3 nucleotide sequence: TGTGCCAGCAGCTTACACGATGGTGGCGGAAACACCATATATTTT.

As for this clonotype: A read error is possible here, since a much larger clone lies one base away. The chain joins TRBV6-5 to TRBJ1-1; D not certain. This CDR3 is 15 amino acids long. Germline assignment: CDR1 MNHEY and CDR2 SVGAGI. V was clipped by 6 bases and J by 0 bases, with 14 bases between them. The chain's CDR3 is CASRIYGGLNTEAFF. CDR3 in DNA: TGTGCCAGCAGAATATATGGAGGTTTGAACACTGAAGCTTTCTTT.

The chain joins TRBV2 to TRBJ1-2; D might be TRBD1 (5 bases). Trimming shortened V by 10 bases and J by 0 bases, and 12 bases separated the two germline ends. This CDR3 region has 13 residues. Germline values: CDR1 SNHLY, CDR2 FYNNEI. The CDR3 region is CATFRAPNYGYTF. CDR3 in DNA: TGTGCCACCTTCAGGGCCCCTAACTATGGCTACACCTTC. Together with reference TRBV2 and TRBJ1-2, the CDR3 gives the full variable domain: EPEVTQTPSHQVTQMGQEVILRCVPISNHLYFYWYRQILGQKVEFLVSFYNNEISEKSEIFDDQFSVERPDGSNFTLKIRSTKLEDSAMYFCATFRAPNYGYTFGSGTRLTVV.

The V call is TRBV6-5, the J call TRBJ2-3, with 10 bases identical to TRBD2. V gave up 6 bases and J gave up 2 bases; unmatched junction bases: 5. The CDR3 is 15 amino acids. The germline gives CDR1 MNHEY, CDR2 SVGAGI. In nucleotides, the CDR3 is TGTGCCAGCAGCCCGACTAGCGGGTTCACAGATACGCAGTATTTT. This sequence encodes CASSPTSGFTDTQYF.

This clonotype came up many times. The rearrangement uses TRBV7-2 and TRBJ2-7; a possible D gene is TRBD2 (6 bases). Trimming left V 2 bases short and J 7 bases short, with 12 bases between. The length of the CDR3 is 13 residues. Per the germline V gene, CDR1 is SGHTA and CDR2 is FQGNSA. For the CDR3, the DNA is TGTGCCAGCAGCTTACAGGAGGGATATGAGCAGTACGTC. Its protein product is CASSLQEGYEQYV.

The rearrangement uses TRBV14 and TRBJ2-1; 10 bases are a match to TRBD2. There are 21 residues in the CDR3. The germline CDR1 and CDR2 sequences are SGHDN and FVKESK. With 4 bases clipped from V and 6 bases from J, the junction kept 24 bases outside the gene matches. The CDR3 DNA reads TGTGCCAGCAGCCCCATCGTCGGAGGGCGACTAAGAGCGGGGGGGCTCAATGAGCAGTTCTTC. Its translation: CASSPIVGGRLRAGGLNEQFF. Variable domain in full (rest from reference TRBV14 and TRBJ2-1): EAGVTQFPSHSVIEKGQTVTLRCDPISGHDNLYWYRRVMGKEIKFLLHFVKESKQDESGMPNNRFLAERTGGTYSTLKVQPAELEDSGVYFCASSPIVGGRLRAGGLNEQFFGPGTRLTVL.

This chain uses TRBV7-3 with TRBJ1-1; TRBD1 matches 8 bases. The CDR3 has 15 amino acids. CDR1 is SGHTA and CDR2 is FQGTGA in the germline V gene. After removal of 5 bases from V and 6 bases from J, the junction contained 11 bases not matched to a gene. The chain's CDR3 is CASSLSTGEVPEAFF. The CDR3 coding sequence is TGTGCCAGCAGCCTTTCGACAGGGGAGGTACCTGAAGCTTTCTTT.

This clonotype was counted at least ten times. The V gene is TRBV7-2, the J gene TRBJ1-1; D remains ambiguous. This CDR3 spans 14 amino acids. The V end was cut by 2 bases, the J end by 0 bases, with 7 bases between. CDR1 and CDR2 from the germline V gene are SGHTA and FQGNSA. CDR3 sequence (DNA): TGTGCCAGCAGCTTACGGCAGATGAACACTGAAGCTTTCTTT. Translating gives CASSLRQMNTEAFF.

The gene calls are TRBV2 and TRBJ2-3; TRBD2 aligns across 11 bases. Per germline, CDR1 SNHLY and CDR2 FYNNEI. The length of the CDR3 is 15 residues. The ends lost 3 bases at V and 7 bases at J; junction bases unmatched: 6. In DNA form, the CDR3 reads TGTGCCAGCAGTGAGCTGGGACTAGCGGAAAATACGCAGTATTTT. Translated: CASSELGLAENTQYF. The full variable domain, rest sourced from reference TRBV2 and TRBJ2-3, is EPEVTQTPSHQVTQMGQEVILRCVPISNHLYFYWYRQILGQKVEFLVSFYNNEISEKSEIFDDQFSVERPDGSNFTLKIRSTKLEDSAMYFCASSELGLAENTQYFGPGTRLTVL.

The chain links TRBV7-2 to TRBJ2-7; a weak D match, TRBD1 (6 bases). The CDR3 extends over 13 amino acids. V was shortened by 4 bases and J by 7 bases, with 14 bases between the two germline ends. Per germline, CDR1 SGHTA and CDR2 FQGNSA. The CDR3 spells CASSWDTTREQYV. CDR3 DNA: TGTGCCAGCAGCTGGGACACTACGCGTGAGCAGTACGTC.

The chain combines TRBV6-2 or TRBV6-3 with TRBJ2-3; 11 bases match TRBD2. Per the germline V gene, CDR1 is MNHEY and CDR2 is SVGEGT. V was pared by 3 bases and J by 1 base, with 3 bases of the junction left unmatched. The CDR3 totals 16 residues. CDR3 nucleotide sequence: TGTGCCAGCAGTTATCCGACTAGCGGGGGCACAGATACGCAGTATTTT. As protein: CASSYPTSGGTDTQYF.

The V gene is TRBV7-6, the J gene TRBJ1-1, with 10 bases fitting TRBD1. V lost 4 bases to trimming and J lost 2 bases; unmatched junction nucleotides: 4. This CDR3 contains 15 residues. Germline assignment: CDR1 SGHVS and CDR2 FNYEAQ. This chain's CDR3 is CASSYGQGGNTEAFF. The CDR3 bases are TGTGCCAGCAGCTACGGACAGGGGGGTAACACTGAAGCTTTCTTT.

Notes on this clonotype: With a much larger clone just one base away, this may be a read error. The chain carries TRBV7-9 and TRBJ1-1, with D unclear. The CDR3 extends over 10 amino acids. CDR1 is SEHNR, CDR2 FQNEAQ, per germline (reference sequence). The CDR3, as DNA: TGTGTCAGCGGGCCGCTTGAAGCTTTCTTT. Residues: CVSGPLEAFF.